The 20 T cell receptor beta chains below all came from one sample that was sequenced in a study of PD-L1 blockade in urothelial cancer (TCRdb year 2017). The receptor library was made with the immunoSEQ multiplex PCR assay. TCRdb provides this immuneACCESS table in a form limited to in-frame rearrangements. Some clones are lacking; in checked studies, under half of them reflect an unresolved V gene, and why the rest are absent is not known. For this sample there are about 83,000 clones; around 90% appear just once. Of the sample, about 6% is held by the ten largest clones. Here the sequenced sample was PBMCs, taken around atezolizumab (anti-PD-L1) treatment. The receptors shown here come from a woman aged 70-85 years with urothelial cancer.

The chain links TRBV28 to TRBJ1-5, with a weak D call TRBD1 (6 bases). Trimming took off 3 bases at V and 0 bases at J, with 15 bases between the two ends. The V gene's germline CDR1 is MDHEN and CDR2 SYDVKM. The CDR3 covers 17 residues. In DNA form, the CDR3 reads TGTGCCAGCAGTTTGGGGGCTTGGGCAGCTAGCAATCAGCCCCAGCATTTT. This sequence encodes CASSLGAWAASNQPQHF.

This sequence joins TRBV5-1 and TRBJ2-7; possible D gene TRBD1, 6 bases. V was pared by 4 bases and J by 2 bases, with 22 bases between. The CDR3 is 17 residues long. Per the germline V gene, CDR1 is SGHRS and CDR2 is YFSETQ. The CDR3 spells CASSPRRLQGTPYEQYF. CDR3 DNA: TGCGCCAGCAGCCCCCGTCGGTTACAGGGCACTCCCTACGAGCAGTACTTC. The variable domain in full, with the rest retrieved from reference TRBV5-1 and TRBJ2-7, is KAGVTQTPRYLIKTRGQQVTLSCSPISGHRSVSWYQQTPGQGLQFLFEYFSETQRNKGNFPGRFSGRQFSNSRSEMNVSTLELGDSALYLCASSPRRLQGTPYEQYFGPGTRLTVT.

This rearrangement joins TRBV5-1 to TRBJ2-7; TRBD2 agrees at 14 bases. The CDR3 has 16 residues. The germline V gene encodes CDR1 SGHRS and CDR2 YFSETQ. V lost 2 bases and J lost 3; bases outside the gene matches: 4. The CDR3 reads CASSFQGTSGGYEQYF. CDR3 nucleotides: TGCGCCAGCAGCTTTCAAGGGACTAGCGGGGGCTACGAGCAGTACTTC. Drawing the rest from reference TRBV5-1 and TRBJ2-7, the complete variable domain is KAGVTQTPRYLIKTRGQQVTLSCSPISGHRSVSWYQQTPGQGLQFLFEYFSETQRNKGNFPGRFSGRQFSNSRSEMNVSTLELGDSALYLCASSFQGTSGGYEQYFGPGTRLTVT.

The table lists this clone with a count of one. This chain connects TRBV6-5 to TRBJ1-1; perhaps TRBD1 as D (6 bases). CDR1 is MNHEY and CDR2 is SVGAGI in the germline V gene. The ends were cut back, 4 bases at V and 2 bases at J, with 11 bases in the middle. This CDR3 has 14 amino acids. CDR3 in amino acids: CASSSPTGNTEAFF. The CDR3 DNA follows: TGTGCCAGCAGTTCCCCGACAGGAAACACTGAAGCTTTCTTT.

This chain links TRBV28 with TRBJ2-1, with unresolved D. The germline V and J ends were trimmed by 2 bases and 4 bases, with 6 bases remaining between them. Germline CDR1 MDHEN, CDR2 SYDVKM. The CDR3 has 13 residues. CDR3 loop: CASSLQDYNEQFF. CDR3 DNA: TGTGCCAGCAGTTTACAGGATTACAATGAGCAGTTCTTC.

The CDR3 spells CASSFVGTDTQYF. Written as DNA, the CDR3 is TGTGCCAGCAGCTTCGTAGGCACAGATACGCAGTATTTT. This chain uses TRBV5-4 with TRBJ2-3; no clear D. Trimming pared 2 bases from V and 1 base from J, leaving 5 bases between. The germline gives CDR1 SGHNT, CDR2 YYREEE (reference sequence). The CDR3 is 13 residues long.

V is TRBV14 and J is TRBJ2-1, with 7 bases identical to TRBD1. The germline V gene has CDR1 SGHDN and CDR2 FVKESK. The CDR3 is 16 residues long. The V segment lost 1 base and the J segment 8 bases; nucleotides outside the gene matches: 11. The DNA for the CDR3 is TGTGCCAGCAGCCAAGGACCGGGACAGACGCGTGATGAGCAGTTCTTC. This codes for CASSQGPGQTRDEQFF.

The rearrangement links TRBV7-7 to TRBJ2-1; 8 nucleotides match TRBD2. In germline, CDR1 is SSHAT, CDR2 FNYEAQ (reference sequence). The CDR3 loop spans 13 amino acids. The V gene end was trimmed by 5 bases and the J gene end by 12 bases; junction bases not matched to a gene: 9. The CDR3 DNA sequence: TGTGCCAGCAGCAAAATTGAGCGGGGGCCGCAGTTCTTC. This sequence encodes CASSKIERGPQFF.

The genes are TRBV4-3 and TRBJ1-3, with D perhaps matching TRBD1 (5 bases). CDR1 LGHNA and CDR2 YSLEER come from the germline V gene. CDR3 size: 15 residues. V lost 1 base and J 3 bases, leaving 10 bases between the germline ends. The CDR3 protein is CASSQVSGFGNTIYF. The CDR3 DNA sequence: TGCGCCAGCAGCCAAGTATCAGGGTTTGGAAACACCATATATTTT.

This sequence joins TRBV9 and TRBJ1-3, with no clear D. The CDR3 has 15 amino acids. Between the trimmed V and J ends, which lost 4 bases and 0 bases, there was a span of 11 bases. CDR1 is SGDLS, CDR2 YYNGEE, per germline. Here the CDR3 DNA reads TGTGCCAGCAGCTTGCTGGGAGGCTCTGGAAACACCATATATTTT. Translated, it gives CASSLLGGSGNTIYF.

This chain connects TRBV27 to TRBJ2-3; D gene uncertain. The CDR3 length is 15 residues. The V gene's germline CDR1 is MNHEY and CDR2 SMNVEV (reference sequence). V lost 2 bases and J lost 0, with 9 bases in between. The CDR3 DNA is TGTGCCAGCAGTTTACTCAGTGCTAGCACAGATACGCAGTATTTT. It translates to CASSLLSASTDTQYF.

The rearrangement uses TRBV19 and TRBJ1-1, with 8 nucleotides matching TRBD1. Trimming at V came to 2 bases and at J to 4 bases, leaving 15 bases not matched to a gene. CDR1 is LNHDA and CDR2 is SQIVND in the germline V gene (reference sequence). This CDR3 is 18 amino acids long. The CDR3 here is CASSIRRGTGTVGTEAFF. The CDR3 DNA is TGTGCCAGTAGTATAAGACGGGGGACAGGCACGGTGGGCACTGAAGCTTTCTTT. The full variable domain, its missing parts supplied by reference TRBV19 and TRBJ1-1, is DGGITQSPKYLFRKEGQNVTLSCEQNLNHDAMYWYRQDPGQGLRLIYYSQIVNDFQKGDIAEGYSVSREKKESFPLTVTSAQKNPTAFYLCASSIRRGTGTVGTEAFFGQGTRLTVV.

The CDR3 coding sequence is TGTGCCATCAGTGAGACTGATACAGGGGGCCATCGGGAGACCCAGTACTTC. Translating it yields CAISETDTGGHRETQYF. This sequence joins TRBV10-3 and TRBJ2-5; 9 positions agree with TRBD1. The CDR3 has 17 residues. V gave up 2 bases and J gave up 5 bases; unmatched junction bases: 12. Germline CDR1 reads ENHRY; CDR2 reads SYGVKD.

The chain has TRBV10-2 and TRBJ2-7; 11 bases are shared with TRBD2. The germline CDR1 and CDR2 sequences are WSHSY and SAAADI. This CDR3 is built from 14 residues. Trimming took 6 bases from V and 4 from J; bases not matched to a gene: 5. The CDR3 reads CASRVAGGPYEQYF. CDR3 coding DNA: TGCGCCAGCAGGGTAGCGGGAGGGCCATACGAGCAGTACTTC.

The rearrangement links TRBV5-1 to TRBJ2-1, with TRBD2 identical over 8 bases. Looked up from germline, CDR1 is SGHRS and CDR2 is YFSETQ. Losses at the gene ends were 5 bases for V and 5 bases for J; bases not matched to a gene: 9. The CDR3 contains 15 residues. CDR3 bases: TGCGCCAGCAGGTCGGGGCTAGCGGGTGACAATGAGCAGTTCTTC. Protein sequence: CASRSGLAGDNEQFF.

This chain uses TRBV6-1 with TRBJ1-5, with D hard to call. V was trimmed by 4 bases and J by 0 bases, leaving 10 bases between them. The V gene's germline CDR1 is MNHNS and CDR2 SASEGT. The CDR3 totals 15 residues. CDR3 loop: CASSVQVYSNQPQHF. DNA for the CDR3: TGTGCCAGCAGTGTCCAGGTTTATAGCAATCAGCCCCAGCATTTT.

Written as DNA, the CDR3 is TGTGCCAGCAGCTTCTGGCGGGAGTGGAACACCGGGGAGCTGTTTTTT. It specifies CASSFWREWNTGELFF. V and J are TRBV7-2 and TRBJ2-2; 7 nucleotides line up with TRBD2. Per the germline V gene, CDR1 is SGHTA and CDR2 is FQGNSA. The CDR3 is 16 residues long. With V trimmed by 3 bases and J by 1 base, 5 bases remained unmatched.

This chain joins TRBV30 and TRBJ1-2; D might be TRBD1 (5 bases). V was trimmed by 4 bases and J by 4 bases, leaving 16 bases between them. CDR1 is GTSNPN, CDR2 SVGIG, per germline (reference sequence). The CDR3 is made up of 14 amino acids. The DNA for the CDR3 is TGTGCCTGGATCGAGGCGAGCAGGGTCTATGGCTACACCTTC. This gives the protein CAWIEASRVYGYTF.

The CDR3 spells CAWSVLGVVQGYGYTF. In nucleotides, the CDR3 is TGTGCCTGGAGTGTACTAGGGGTAGTACAGGGCTATGGCTACACCTTC. The chain recombines TRBV30 with TRBJ1-2; the D gene is possibly TRBD1 (6 bases). The CDR3 contains 16 residues. V shed 0 bases and J shed 4 bases, with 18 bases lying between them. CDR1 and CDR2 from the germline V gene are GTSNPN and SVGIG (reference sequence).

The chain has TRBV30 and TRBJ1-5, with D hard to call. CDR1 GTSNPN and CDR2 SVGIG come from the germline V gene (reference sequence). CDR3 size: 12 residues. Trimming removed 2 bases from V and 9 bases from J, with 11 bases in between. The CDR3 DNA reads as TGTGCCTGGAGTCGGCAATCAGGGCCCCAGCATTTT. It specifies CAWSRQSGPQHF.